The 28 T cell receptor beta chains listed next were all sequenced from one sample in a study of cytotoxic CD8 clonotypes in ibrutinib-treated CLL. TCRdb's copy holds only in-frame clones and misses some; the assay was immunoSEQ multiplex PCR. The table has under 300,000 clones, 70% seen once. The sequencing used PBMCs, collected after 24 months of ibrutinib treatment. The receptors originated from a human donor with chronic lymphocytic leukemia.

V usage is TRBV2 and J usage is TRBJ2-2, with D perhaps TRBD2 (5 bases). This CDR3 comprises 15 residues. The germline V gene has CDR1 SNHLY and CDR2 FYNNEI. Trimming left V 6 bases short and J 1 base short, with 12 bases between. CDR3 in DNA: TGTGCCAGCAGAGAGACTACCCTGAACACCGGGGAGCTGTTTTTT. Residues: CASRETTLNTGELFF. Complete variable domain (other parts from reference TRBV2 and TRBJ2-2): EPEVTQTPSHQVTQMGQEVILRCVPISNHLYFYWYRQILGQKVEFLVSFYNNEISEKSEIFDDQFSVERPDGSNFTLKIRSTKLEDSAMYFCASRETTLNTGELFFGEGSRLTVL.

J is TRBJ2-7 and V is TRBV11-2, with 9 bases identical to TRBD1. V lost 1 base, J lost 7 bases, and 5 bases stayed unmatched. The CDR3 runs 14 residues. Looked up from germline, CDR1 is SGHAT and CDR2 is FQNNGV. The CDR3 loop is CASSLGDRDWEQYF. The CDR3 nucleotides read TGTGCCAGCAGCTTAGGGGACAGGGATTGGGAGCAGTACTTC.

V usage is TRBV7-2 and J usage is TRBJ2-2; no firm D call. Germline V gene sequence: CDR1 SGHTA, CDR2 FQGNSA. This CDR3 region has 17 residues. V lost 1 base, J lost 0 bases, and 12 bases lay in between. This CDR3 is CASSLVVGGANTGELFF. The DNA of the CDR3 is TGTGCCAGCAGCTTAGTAGTGGGCGGCGCGAACACCGGGGAGCTGTTTTTT.

The J gene is TRBJ2-6, the V gene TRBV6-5; D is unclear. Germline V lookup: CDR1 MNHEY, CDR2 SVGAGI. Trimming pared 6 bases from V and 2 bases from J, leaving 8 bases between. CDR3 length equals 14 residues. The CDR3, as DNA: TGTGCCAGCAGGAAGGAAGCTGGGGCCAACGTCCTGACTTTC. Protein sequence: CASRKEAGANVLTF.

This sequence joins TRBV6-5 and TRBJ2-3, with a possible D match to TRBD2 (6 bases). Between the trimmed V and J ends, which lost 6 bases and 4 bases, there was a span of 14 bases. Germline V gives CDR1 MNHEY, CDR2 SVGAGI. CDR3 length: 14 residues. The CDR3 bases are TGTGCCAGCAGGGTCGGGAGTAGGGCAGATACGCAGTATTTT. Its protein is CASRVGSRADTQYF.

The chain has TRBV9 and TRBJ2-1; TRBD2 matches at 12 bases. Looked up from germline, CDR1 is SGDLS and CDR2 is YYNGEE. The trim removed 3 bases at V and 5 bases at J, leaving 6 bases unmatched. This CDR3 contains 16 residues. CDR3 coding DNA: TGTGCCAGCAGCGCAATTCTAGCGGGAGGGCACAATGAGCAGTTCTTC. It translates to CASSAILAGGHNEQFF.

The CDR3 region has the DNA TGTGCCAGCAGTTCCCCCGGGTCAGATACGCAGTATTTT. It specifies CASSSPGSDTQYF. The V and J genes are TRBV6-5 and TRBJ2-3; D ambiguous. V lost 4 bases, J lost 4 bases, and 9 bases lay in between. The V gene's germline CDR1 is MNHEY and CDR2 SVGAGI. The CDR3 has 13 residues.

This rearrangement joins TRBV25-1 to TRBJ1-1, with D unclear. Germline V gives CDR1 MGHDK, CDR2 SYGVNS. Trimming stripped 3 bases from V and 5 bases from J, with 13 bases between. The CDR3 extends over 14 amino acids. The CDR3 loop reads CASSDRGGETEAFF. The CDR3 DNA follows: TGTGCCAGCAGTGATCGGGGTGGGGAAACTGAAGCTTTCTTT.

The chain has TRBV2 and TRBJ1-2, with 9 bases that match TRBD1. The length of the CDR3 is 14 residues. Unmatched junction bases numbered 6, after V lost 8 bases and J lost 2 bases. In germline, CDR1 is SNHLY, CDR2 FYNNEI. CDR3 sequence: CASGPGTGNYGYTF. CDR3 coding DNA: TGTGCCAGCGGACCCGGGACAGGGAACTATGGCTACACCTTC. Full variable domain (outside the CDR3, taken from reference TRBV2 and TRBJ1-2): EPEVTQTPSHQVTQMGQEVILRCVPISNHLYFYWYRQILGQKVEFLVSFYNNEISEKSEIFDDQFSVERPDGSNFTLKIRSTKLEDSAMYFCASGPGTGNYGYTFGSGTRLTVV.

The chain links TRBV7-2 to TRBJ2-5, with D possibly TRBD1 on 6 matching bases. Germline V gene sequence: CDR1 SGHTA, CDR2 FQGNSA. This CDR3 comprises 14 residues. V was shortened by 5 bases and J by 1 base, with 11 bases between the two germline ends. This CDR3 reads CASSRGQSQETQYF. The CDR3 DNA reads TGTGCCAGCAGCCGAGGACAGTCCCAAGAGACCCAGTACTTC.

The chain joins TRBV2 to TRBJ1-5; 9 nucleotides align to TRBD1. This CDR3 region has 15 residues. J lost 7 bases, V lost 6 bases, and 10 bases had no gene match. Germline CDR1 and CDR2: SNHLY and FYNNEI. CDR3 in amino acids: CASRPRTGGSQPQHF. The CDR3 DNA sequence: TGTGCCAGCAGGCCCCGTACAGGGGGCTCACAGCCCCAGCATTTT.

CDR3: CASSYGTERTDTQYF. CDR3 sequence (DNA): TGTGCCAGCAGTTACGGGACTGAGAGGACAGATACGCAGTATTTT. The rearrangement links TRBV6-5 to TRBJ2-3; D may be TRBD2 (6 bases). This CDR3 contains 15 residues. The germline CDR1 and CDR2 sequences are MNHEY and SVGAGI. V lost 2 bases and J 3 bases, leaving 12 bases between the germline ends.

In its sample, this clone was seen a few times. The V gene is TRBV7-2, the J gene TRBJ2-5; D uncertain. The CDR3 has 11 amino acids. Germline CDR1 is SGHTA and CDR2 is FQGNSA. The ends were cut back, 5 bases at V and 2 bases at J, with 3 bases in the middle. The CDR3 region is CASSVQETQYF. The CDR3 bases are TGTGCCAGCAGCGTACAAGAGACCCAGTACTTC.

This clone was recorded a few times. This chain joins TRBV4-1 and TRBJ1-5; 9 bases fit TRBD1. After removal of 4 bases from V and 5 bases from J, the junction contained 6 bases not matched to a gene. Germline CDR1 MGHRA, CDR2 YSYEKL. The CDR3 sequence is 15 residues long. CDR3 amino acids: CASSLRDREDQPQHF. The CDR3 DNA is TGCGCCAGCAGCCTCCGGGACAGGGAGGATCAGCCCCAGCATTTT.

This clone was seen a single time. The CDR3 is CARNTDEQFF. The DNA for the CDR3 is TGTGCCCGGAATACCGATGAGCAGTTCTTC. V gene TRBV30 combines with J gene TRBJ2-1, with D hard to call. The CDR3 runs to 10 residues. Germline CDR1 is GTSNPN and CDR2 is SVGIG (reference sequence). V lost 8 bases, J lost 8 bases, and 10 bases lay in between.

The gene calls are TRBV27 and TRBJ1-1, with 7 bases aligning to TRBD1. The CDR3 consists of 16 residues. V lost 5 bases to trimming and J lost 5 bases; unmatched junction nucleotides: 14. CDR1 and CDR2 from the germline V gene are MNHEY and SMNVEV (reference sequence). The CDR3 protein is CASSGPGTDEQTEAFF. The CDR3 DNA reads as TGTGCCAGCAGTGGACCCGGGACAGATGAACAGACTGAAGCTTTCTTT.

A few counts support this clone. V usage is TRBV6-4 and J usage is TRBJ2-5; D perhaps matches TRBD1 (5 bases). Looked up from germline, CDR1 is MRHNA and CDR2 is SNTAGT. The CDR3 is 13 amino acids. V was clipped by 3 bases and J by 6 bases, with 11 bases between them. CDR3 amino acids: CASSEESGQTQYF. CDR3 coding DNA: TGTGCCAGCAGTGAGGAATCAGGGCAGACCCAGTACTTC.

This chain links TRBV9 with TRBJ1-5, with D hard to call. This CDR3 is built from 13 residues. Trimming took off 0 bases at V and 7 bases at J, with 8 bases between the two ends. The germline V gene has CDR1 SGDLS and CDR2 YYNGEE. CDR3 region: CASSVDAEQPQHF. The CDR3 DNA reads as TGTGCCAGCAGCGTAGACGCGGAACAGCCCCAGCATTTT.

The J gene is TRBJ2-5, the V gene TRBV11-3, with TRBD2 as a possible D gene (6 bases). V was shortened by 5 bases and J by 2 bases, with 15 bases between the two germline ends. In germline, CDR1 is SGHNT, CDR2 YENEEA. This CDR3 has 15 residues. CDR3 nucleotide sequence: TGTGCCAGCAGCGTACGAACTAGCCGACAAGAGACCCAGTACTTC. Amino acids: CASSVRTSRQETQYF. The full variable domain, rest sourced from reference TRBV11-3 and TRBJ2-5, is EAGVVQSPRYKIIEKKQPVAFWCNPISGHNTLYWYLQNLGQGPELLIRYENEEAVDDSQLPKDRFSAERLKGVDSTLKIQPAELGDSAVYLCASSVRTSRQETQYFGPGTRLLVL.

This chain connects TRBV9 to TRBJ2-7; D not resolved. There are 14 residues in the CDR3. Germline CDR1 SGDLS, CDR2 YYNGEE. V shed 3 bases and J shed 2 bases, with 12 bases lying between them. CDR3 DNA: TGTGCCAGCAGCGAAACAGACGGTCCCTACGAGCAGTACTTC. It translates to CASSETDGPYEQYF.

This rearrangement joins TRBV30 to TRBJ2-3, with D hard to call. V lost 4 bases and J lost 7, with 12 bases in between. The V gene's germline CDR1 is GTSNPN and CDR2 SVGIG (reference sequence). CDR3 length equals 12 residues. The chain's CDR3 is CAWTRRANTQYF. CDR3 DNA sequence: TGTGCCTGGACTAGACGAGCAAATACGCAGTATTTT. Drawing the rest from reference TRBV30 and TRBJ2-3, the complete variable domain is SQTIHQWPATLVQPVGSPLSLECTVEGTSNPNLYWYRQAAGRGLQLLFYSVGIGQISSEVPQNLSASRPQDRQFILSSKKLLLSDSGFYLCAWTRRANTQYFGPGTRLTVL.

Details on this clone: Other DNA sequences in the same sample also yield this CDR3. The chain is built from TRBV7-9 and TRBJ2-7; D not resolved. Germline V lookup: CDR1 SEHNR, CDR2 FQNEAQ (reference sequence). The CDR3 contains 12 residues. Between the trimmed V and J ends, which lost 1 base and 1 base, there was a span of 2 bases. The CDR3 is CASSLGSYEQYF. In DNA form, the CDR3 reads TGTGCCAGCAGCTTAGGATCCTACGAGCAGTACTTC.

This clone has a handful of counts. This rearrangement joins TRBV29-1 to TRBJ2-7, with D perhaps being TRBD1 or TRBD2 (6 bases each). Germline CDR1 reads SQVTM; CDR2 reads ANQGSEA. V was trimmed by 6 bases and J by 5 bases, leaving 11 bases between them. CDR3 size: 11 residues. For the CDR3, the DNA is TGCAGCGTAACTAGGGGGGACGAGCAGTACTTC. Translated, it gives CSVTRGDEQYF.

The chain joins TRBV11-3 to TRBJ2-7; the D gene is possibly TRBD2 (6 bases). This CDR3 comprises 15 residues. Germline V gene sequence: CDR1 SGHNT, CDR2 YENEEA. Trimming took off 1 base at V and 3 bases at J, with 13 bases between the two ends. CDR3 nucleotides: TGTGCCAGCAGCTTAGCGGCGGGACCCAACTACGAGCAGTACTTC. Residues: CASSLAAGPNYEQYF.

The chain joins TRBV7-8 to TRBJ2-7, with D uncertain. Germline V gives CDR1 SGHVS, CDR2 FQNEAQ. V lost 11 bases and J 2 bases, leaving 13 bases between the germline ends. The CDR3 is 12 amino acids. CDR3 sequence (DNA): TGTGCCTGTAGCCTGAAACCCTACGAGCAGTACTTC. It translates to CACSLKPYEQYF.

The CDR3 protein is CASSLLGSGANVLTF. The CDR3, as DNA: TGTGCCAGCAGCTTACTAGGCTCTGGGGCCAACGTCCTGACTTTC. V is TRBV7-8 and J is TRBJ2-6; D not certain. Germline lookup yields CDR1 SGHVS and CDR2 FQNEAQ. The V end lost 2 bases, the J end lost 0 bases, and 5 bases lay between the germline ends. The CDR3 is 15 residues long.

This chain uses TRBV2 with TRBJ2-2, with 13 nucleotides matching TRBD2. Germline CDR1 is SNHLY and CDR2 is FYNNEI. The CDR3 covers 16 residues. V gave up 6 bases and J gave up 4 bases; unmatched junction bases: 5. CDR3 nucleotide sequence: TGTGCCAGCAGAGGACTAGCGGGAGAGATCACCGGGGAGCTGTTTTTT. Translated: CASRGLAGEITGELFF.

V is TRBV6-5 and J is TRBJ2-1; D is uncertain. The CDR3 is 15 amino acids. CDR1 is MNHEY, CDR2 SVGAGI, per germline. V was trimmed by 2 bases and J by 2 bases, leaving 10 bases between them. CDR3 in DNA: TGTGCCAGCAGTTACGGTATTGGCCCCTACAATGAGCAGTTCTTC. Translating it yields CASSYGIGPYNEQFF.